This T cell receptor (beta chain) appears in the sequencing data of a study of beta chain features in type 1 diabetes. General study findings and limits: Shorter TCRB CDR3s, moderately but significantly so, marked every one of the four CD4+ subsets in Type 1 diabetes patients.

The J segment lost 8 bases and the V segment lost 10 bases, leaving 12 bases of the junction unmatched. CDR1 and CDR2 from the germline V gene are ENHRY and SYGVKD. This CDR3 spans 14 amino acids. As for this clone: As yet, its antigen is unknown.

Expressed TCRB transcripts were sequenced because the entire RNA isolate underwent reverse transcription. Assay used: immunoSEQ multiplex PCR; TCRdb lists only in-frame clones, some missing. The sample contains about 120,000 clones, roughly 15% of which appear only once. Sequencing was carried out using central memory CD4+ T cells from blood. This sequence was found in a man younger than 40 with type 1 diabetes. V usage is TRBV10-3 and J usage is TRBJ2-1; TRBD1 matches at 9 bases. CDR3 sequence reads: CASLPGQGGDEQFF. The CDR3 DNA reads TGTGCCAGCCTACCGGGACAGGGTGGCGATGAGCAGTTCTTC.